One sample yielded the 27 T cell receptor beta chains listed below, sequenced in a study of blood T cell repertoires in COVID-19. TCRdb keeps only in-frame clones here, not all; method: immunoSEQ multiplex PCR. The top ten hold 1.3% of the sample, which has about 380,000 clones, more than 70% seen once. The sample was PBMCs or T cells enriched from blood (not recorded which). These receptors came from a man in his thirties or forties who had recovered from COVID-19.

The rearrangement links TRBV9 to TRBJ2-2, with 12 bases fitting TRBD2. The V gene end was trimmed by 3 bases and the J gene end by 4 bases; junction bases not matched to a gene: 4. The CDR3 is 16 amino acids. The germline V gene has CDR1 SGDLS and CDR2 YYNGEE. The CDR3 bases are TGTGCCAGCAGCGGACCGGGACTAGCGGGCACCGGGGAGCTGTTTTTT. Translation gives CASSGPGLAGTGELFF.

The chain has TRBV5-4 and TRBJ2-1; 7 bases map to TRBD2. The CDR3 spans 13 residues. CDR1 and CDR2 from the germline V gene are SGHNT and YYREEE (reference sequence). V trimming: 4 bases; J trimming: 7 bases; junction bases outside the gene matches: 5. In DNA form, the CDR3 reads TGTGCCAGCAGCCTGGGGGGGAGGAATGAGCAGTTCTTC. It codes for CASSLGGRNEQFF.

The chain uses TRBV2 and TRBJ1-2; 10 bases are a match to TRBD1. The junction had 10 bases not matched to a gene; V was cut back by 4 bases and J by 11 bases. This CDR3 contains 14 residues. The germline V gene has CDR1 SNHLY and CDR2 FYNNEI. The chain's CDR3 is CASSGGQGIMGYTF. For the CDR3, the DNA is TGTGCCAGCAGTGGGGGACAGGGGATCATGGGGTACACCTTC.

V is TRBV14 and J is TRBJ2-7; 12 bases match TRBD1. Germline values: CDR1 SGHDN, CDR2 FVKESK. The CDR3 has 15 amino acids. V shed 3 bases and J 4 bases; nucleotides not matched to a gene: 4. The CDR3 DNA reads TGTGCCAGCAGCCAGATGGGACAGGGGGCTTACGAGCAGTACTTC. Translated, it gives CASSQMGQGAYEQYF.

This clone was seen only once. The chain couples TRBV12-3 or TRBV12-4 to TRBJ1-2; D remains unclear. The CDR3 consists of 13 residues. Trimming took 2 bases from V and 4 from J, leaving 8 bases between them. The CDR3 DNA sequence: TGTGCCAGCAGTTTAAGGGAGGCCTATGGCTACACCTTC. Its protein product is CASSLREAYGYTF.

The genes are TRBV27 and TRBJ2-7; TRBD2 matches at 12 bases. Germline V lookup: CDR1 MNHEY, CDR2 SMNVEV (reference sequence). Trimming at V came to 5 bases and at J to 4 bases, leaving 9 bases not matched to a gene. The CDR3 contains 16 residues. In DNA, the CDR3 is TGTGCCAGCAGTCCATCCGGACTAGCGGGGACTTACGAGCAGTACTTC. It yields the protein CASSPSGLAGTYEQYF.

V usage is TRBV4-3 and J usage is TRBJ1-1, with D unresolved. Trimming removed 1 base from V and 7 bases from J, with 19 bases in between. Per germline, CDR1 LGHNA and CDR2 YSLEER. The CDR3 consists of 16 residues. CDR3 DNA: TGCGCCAGCAGCCAAGGGATGATAAAGCGGGCAGATGAAGCTTTCTTT. Translated, it gives CASSQGMIKRADEAFF.

In its sample, this clone was seen once. The chain employs TRBV6-2 or TRBV6-3 and TRBJ1-5, with D unclear. Trimming cost V 0 bases and J 9 bases, with 6 bases left between them. Germline V gene data show CDR1 as MNHEY and CDR2 as SVGEGT. CDR3 length: 12 amino acids. This CDR3 is CASSYSVWPQHF. In nucleotides, the CDR3 is TGTGCCAGCAGTTACTCCGTGTGGCCCCAGCATTTT.

Comments on this clone: The junction departs from the called germline gene at one end, perhaps through a read error. This chain uses TRBV4-1 with TRBJ2-2; TRBD2 matches at 12 bases. The CDR3 extends over 15 amino acids. Germline V gives CDR1 MGHRA, CDR2 YSYEKL. For the CDR3, the DNA is TGCGCCAGCAGTCAAGGACTAGCGGGAACCGGGGAGCTGTTTTTT. As protein: CASSQGLAGTGELFF.

V gene TRBV9 combines with J gene TRBJ1-6, with D unclear. V was shortened by 0 bases and J by 6 bases, with 10 bases between the two germline ends. The V gene's germline CDR1 is SGDLS and CDR2 YYNGEE. The CDR3 length is 15 residues. The CDR3 DNA follows: TGTGCCAGCAGCGTAGTCGAAGGCGGTAATTCACCCCTCCACTTT. Translating it yields CASSVVEGGNSPLHF.

The chain joins TRBV19 to TRBJ2-5; TRBD1 matches 8 bases. The CDR3 length is 13 residues. Per the germline V gene, CDR1 is LNHDA and CDR2 is SQIVND (reference sequence). J lost 6 bases, V lost 5 bases, and 5 bases had no gene match. CDR3 region: CASSFDRGQTQYF. In DNA, the CDR3 is TGTGCCAGTAGTTTTGACAGGGGACAGACCCAGTACTTC. The full variable domain, its missing parts supplied by reference TRBV19 and TRBJ2-5, is DGGITQSPKYLFRKEGQNVTLSCEQNLNHDAMYWYRQDPGQGLRLIYYSQIVNDFQKGDIAEGYSVSREKKESFPLTVTSAQKNPTAFYLCASSFDRGQTQYFGPGTRLLVL.

The chain couples TRBV14 to TRBJ2-5, with 11 bases lining up with TRBD2. V lost 5 bases, J lost 7 bases, and 6 bases stayed unmatched. Germline CDR1 reads SGHDN; CDR2 reads FVKESK. This CDR3 has 14 residues. CDR3 DNA sequence: TGTGCCAGCAGCGGTCCTACTAGCGGGGGGACCCAGTACTTC. Amino acids: CASSGPTSGGTQYF.

V is TRBV7-9 and J is TRBJ2-2; 7 bases are a match to TRBD2. Germline V CDR1 and CDR2: SEHNR, FQNEAQ (reference sequence). After removal of 6 bases from V and 4 bases from J, the junction contained 11 bases not matched to a gene. The CDR3 loop spans 16 amino acids. CDR3 sequence reads: CASSSPGGRGTGELFF. CDR3 DNA sequence: TGTGCCAGCAGTTCGCCGGGGGGAAGAGGCACCGGGGAGCTGTTTTTT.

The V call is TRBV30, the J call TRBJ2-7; 10 nucleotides align to TRBD1. With V trimmed by 2 bases and J by 5 bases, 3 bases remained unmatched. CDR3 length: 13 residues. Germline CDR1 is GTSNPN and CDR2 is SVGIG (reference sequence). The CDR3 spells CAWSPGTGDEQYF. The CDR3 DNA reads TGTGCCTGGAGTCCCGGGACAGGGGACGAGCAGTACTTC.

J is TRBJ1-4 and V is TRBV9, with D unclear. The CDR3 extends over 14 amino acids. The germline V gene has CDR1 SGDLS and CDR2 YYNGEE. V lost 0 bases and J 8 bases, leaving 11 bases between the germline ends. DNA for the CDR3: TGTGCCAGCAGCGTAGGCCTGTCACTGGAAAAACTGTTTTTT. Its protein product is CASSVGLSLEKLFF.

The chain couples TRBV4-2 to TRBJ1-1, with 7 positions matching TRBD1. CDR3 length: 14 amino acids. The germline gives CDR1 LGHNA, CDR2 YNFKEQ. After removal of 3 bases from V and 0 bases from J, the junction contained 1 base not matched to a gene. The CDR3 here is CASSQTGMNTEAFF. In DNA, the CDR3 is TGTGCCAGCAGCCAGACAGGGATGAACACTGAAGCTTTCTTT.

This clone is a singleton in its sample. V and J are TRBV6-6 and TRBJ2-3; perhaps TRBD2 as D (5 bases). The CDR3 has 14 residues. Germline V gives CDR1 MNHNY, CDR2 SVGAGI (reference sequence). V lost 2 bases and J 0 bases, leaving 6 bases between the germline ends. CDR3 loop: CASSYTRSTDTQYF. The CDR3 DNA is TGTGCCAGCAGTTACACTAGGAGCACAGATACGCAGTATTTT.

The V gene is TRBV4-3, the J gene TRBJ1-5, with 9 positions matching TRBD1. V dropped 4 bases and J dropped 9; count of bases not matched to a gene: 7. The CDR3 loop spans 14 amino acids. In germline, CDR1 is LGHNA, CDR2 YSLEER. The CDR3 here is CASSRDRGGWPQHF. The CDR3 nucleotides read TGCGCCAGCAGCCGCGACAGGGGGGGATGGCCCCAGCATTTT.

The chain joins TRBV7-8 to TRBJ2-2; 7 nucleotides line up with TRBD2. V was pared by 4 bases and J by 9 bases, with 8 bases of the junction left unmatched. The germline V gene has CDR1 SGHVS and CDR2 FQNEAQ. The CDR3 spans 14 residues. CDR3 in amino acids: CASSSDREVRELFF. DNA of the CDR3: TGTGCCAGCAGCTCCGACCGGGAGGTTCGGGAGCTGTTTTTT.

V is TRBV7-9 and J is TRBJ1-5; 10 bases are shared with TRBD1. V trimming: 1 base; J trimming: 9 bases; junction bases outside the gene matches: 12. CDR3 length equals 17 residues. Germline V gene data show CDR1 as SEHNR and CDR2 as FQNEAQ (reference sequence). The CDR3: CASSLDQGQGPVGPQHF. The CDR3 nucleotides read TGTGCCAGCAGCTTAGATCAGGGACAGGGGCCTGTGGGGCCCCAGCATTTT.

This chain links TRBV5-4 with TRBJ1-5; TRBD1 matches at 7 bases. The CDR3 sequence is 15 residues long. Germline V gene lookup returns CDR1 SGHNT and CDR2 YYREEE (reference sequence). V lost 0 bases to trimming and J lost 7 bases; unmatched junction nucleotides: 7. The CDR3 loop reads CASSLGGGTGQPQHF. CDR3 coding DNA: TGTGCCAGCAGCTTGGGAGGGGGCACGGGGCAGCCCCAGCATTTT.

The chain recombines TRBV13 with TRBJ2-4; the D gene is possibly TRBD1 (6 bases). Between the trimmed V and J ends, which lost 3 bases and 2 bases, there was a span of 20 bases. The germline gives CDR1 PRHDT, CDR2 FYEKMQ (reference sequence). The CDR3 runs 18 residues. The CDR3 sequence: CASSFSPRPQGTKNIQYF. The CDR3 DNA follows: TGTGCCAGCAGCTTTTCCCCGCGTCCCCAGGGGACCAAAAACATTCAGTACTTC.

This clone was seen more than once but under ten times. The V call is TRBV28, the J call TRBJ1-2, with D unresolved. In germline, CDR1 is MDHEN, CDR2 SYDVKM. The CDR3 is 15 residues long. Trimming left V 5 bases short and J 8 bases short, with 21 bases between. The CDR3 nucleotides are TGTGCCAGCAGTCCTCTTTTGACTGAAATTGGGGGCTACACCTTC. Translated, it gives CASSPLLTEIGGYTF.

This CDR3 is CASSSRGSPNTGELFF. DNA of the CDR3: TGTGCCAGCAGCTCTCGGGGGTCCCCGAACACCGGGGAGCTGTTTTTT. The J gene is TRBJ2-2, the V gene TRBV9, with D possibly TRBD2 on 6 matching bases. With 4 bases removed from V and 0 bases from J, the gap between germline ends came to 13 bases. The CDR3 loop spans 16 amino acids. CDR1 and CDR2 (germline): SGDLS, YYNGEE. The variable domain in full, completed from reference TRBV9 and TRBJ2-2, reads DSGVTQTPKHLITATGQRVTLRCSPRSGDLSVYWYQQSLDQGLQFLIQYYNGEERAKGNILERFSAQQFPDLHSELNLSSLELGDSALYFCASSSRGSPNTGELFFGEGSRLTVL.

The chain combines TRBV20-1 with TRBJ2-3; TRBD2 matches 8 bases. Trimming cost V 3 bases and J 4 bases; bases outside gene matches: 6. The CDR3 runs 14 residues. Germline V gene sequence: CDR1 DFQATT, CDR2 SNEGSKA (reference sequence). The CDR3 DNA sequence: TGCAGTGCTAGTGGCGCGGGGGGTCCAGATACGCAGTATTTT. It is translated as CSASGAGGPDTQYF.

This clone was observed a single time. The rearrangement joins TRBV19 to TRBJ1-5, with 7 bases identical to TRBD1. In germline, CDR1 is LNHDA, CDR2 SQIVND (reference sequence). Germline trimming cut 4 bases from V and 2 bases from J; bases unmatched to any gene: 5. The CDR3 runs to 15 residues. The CDR3 loop is CASSKDRMGNQPQHF. In nucleotides, the CDR3 is TGTGCCAGTAGTAAGGACAGGATGGGCAATCAGCCCCAGCATTTT.

Worth noting for this clone: Within the sample, other DNA sequences also encode this same CDR3. The J gene is TRBJ2-7, the V gene TRBV30, with TRBD2 matching 8 bases. Losses at the gene ends were 2 bases for V and 3 bases for J; bases not matched to a gene: 0. Germline assignment: CDR1 GTSNPN and CDR2 SVGIG (reference sequence). The length of the CDR3 is 12 residues. The CDR3: CAWSSGGYEQYF. The CDR3 DNA sequence: TGTGCCTGGAGTAGCGGGGGCTACGAGCAGTACTTC.